The rows below give T cell receptor beta chains drawn from one sample of a study of cytomegalovirus exposure and HLA in healthy donors. The assay was immunoSEQ multiplex PCR, and TCRdb's table has in-frame clones only and misses some. Of fewer than 250,000 clones listed, more than 75% were seen once; the top ten hold over 1.3%. Sequencing input: PBMCs. The source is a woman younger than 35 in good health and CMV-seronegative. Each CDR3 is given with its conserved first and last residue. The D gene is left open where the match is weak. Size values are once, few and many counts, or a class for expanded clones, and some rows have none.

d_call clone_size j_call v_call cdr3_nt cdr3_aa
- once TRBJ1-3 TRBV6-1 TGTGCCAGCCTGACAGAGACCTCTGGAAACACCATATATTTT CASLTETSGNTIYF
TRBD2 - TRBJ2-3 TRBV6-1 TGTGCCAGCAGTGAAGGAGCGGGAGCCCCAGATACGCAGTATTTT CASSEGAGAPDTQYF
TRBD1 - TRBJ1-2 TRBV27 TGTGCCAGCAGTTGGGACAGGGGTAACTATGGCTACACCTTC CASSWDRGNYGYTF
TRBD2 - TRBJ2-3 TRBV7-7 TGTGCCAGCAGCCGACTAGCGGAGAGCACAGATACGCAGTATTTT CASSRLAESTDTQYF
- - TRBJ1-1 TRBV28 TGTGCCAGCAGTTTGACAGCAGTTACTGAAGCTTTCTTT CASSLTAVTEAFF
TRBD2 - TRBJ2-7 TRBV6-4 TGTGCCAGCAGTGAAGGAGCGGGAGGCGGAGAGCAGTACTTC CASSEGAGGGEQYF
- - TRBJ1-6 TRBV29-1 TGCAGCGTTCAGGGGCACCTCAATTCACCCCTCCACTTT CSVQGHLNSPLHF
- - TRBJ2-5 TRBV6-1 TGTGCCAGCAGTGACGGTGGGGGGTCGGAGACCCAGTACTTC CASSDGGGSETQYF
TRBD1 - TRBJ1-1 TRBV4-2 TGTGCCAGCAGCTACTCCGGGACAGGGGTCCCTGAAGCTTTCTTT CASSYSGTGVPEAFF
- few TRBJ2-7 TRBV7-8 TGTGCCAGCAGCCTCAATAGGGTGGGGCCCTACGAGCAGTACTTC CASSLNRVGPYEQYF
TRBD1 - TRBJ1-1 TRBV6-5 TGTGCCAGCGGGGACAGGGTTCCCAACACTGAAGCTTTCTTT CASGDRVPNTEAFF
- - TRBJ2-7 TRBV18 TGTGCCAGCTCGACGGCCAGCGACTACGAGCAGTACTTC CASSTASDYEQYF
- once TRBJ1-5 TRBV27 TGTGCCAGCAGTTTTAGTGGGGCATCACCTGGGGCTCAGCCCCAGCATTTT CASSFSGASPGAQPQHF
- - TRBJ2-7 TRBV29-1 TGCAGCGTTGAAGATCACGGGCGGCGGGACGAGCAGTACTTC CSVEDHGRRDEQYF
- - TRBJ2-4 TRBV5-6 TGTGCCAGCAGCCCGAACCCACAGGGCGACATAAACATTCAGTACTTC CASSPNPQGDINIQYF
- once TRBJ1-3 TRBV7-9 TGTGCCAGCAGCTTAAGGGGGTTCCCTGGAAACACCATATATTTT CASSLRGFPGNTIYF
- - TRBJ2-7 TRBV9 TGTGCCAGCAGCGTAGGACGGGGGACCTACGAGCAGTACTTC CASSVGRGTYEQYF
TRBD1 - TRBJ2-1 TRBV29-1 TGCAGCGCCCTTGGGACAGGGGGCACTGAGCAGTTCTTC CSALGTGGTEQFF
- - TRBJ1-3 TRBV10-3 TGTGCCATCGGCCCGAGCGGGGACTCTGGAAACACCATATATTTT CAIGPSGDSGNTIYF
- - TRBJ2-2 TRBV5-1 TGCGCCAGCACGGTATTCTCTTCCGGGGAGCTGTTTTTT CASTVFSSGELFF
- - TRBJ2-7 TRBV10-1 TGCGCCAGCAGTGACCCGGCGGGGGCCACGAACGAGCAGTACTTC CASSDPAGATNEQYF
- - TRBJ2-5 TRBV5-1 TGCGCCAGCAGCTTCCCGGTAGGGGGTAGGGAGACCCAGTACTTC CASSFPVGGRETQYF
- - TRBJ2-1 TRBV10-1 TGCGCCAGCAGTGAGTGGGGGCAATACAGTGAGCAGTTCTTC CASSEWGQYSEQFF
TRBD2 - TRBJ2-5 TRBV6-6 TGTGCCAGCACCCTTAGCGGGAGGGCCGGGGAGACCCAGTACTTC CASTLSGRAGETQYF
TRBD1 - TRBJ1-1 TRBV9 TGTGCCAGCAGCGGAGGGACAGGGGGGACTGAAGCTTTCTTT CASSGGTGGTEAFF
- - TRBJ2-5 TRBV25-1 TGTGCCAGCAGTGAAGGTGGGAGTCGGACCCAGTACTTC CASSEGGSRTQYF
- - TRBJ2-2 TRBV5-1 TGCGCCAGCAAAAATGGGGGACAGAACACCGGGGAGCTGTTTTTT CASKNGGQNTGELFF
TRBD1 once TRBJ2-7 TRBV6-5 TGTGCCAGCAGTTACAATTTTTGGGACAGGTCATACGAGCAGTACTTC CASSYNFWDRSYEQYF
- - TRBJ2-2 TRBV4-2 TGTGCCAGCAGCCAAGTCGCTAGCGAGAACACCGGGGAGCTGTTTTTT CASSQVASENTGELFF
TRBD2 - TRBJ2-3 TRBV18 TGTGCCAGCTCACCAGGAGCGGGGGGCCGGGATACGCAGTATTTT CASSPGAGGRDTQYF
TRBD2 once TRBJ2-7 TRBV5-1 TGCGCCAGCAGCCAGGGACTAGCGGGATCCTACGAGCAGTACTTC CASSQGLAGSYEQYF
- - TRBJ2-3 TRBV25-1 TGTGCCAGCAGTGAAACAAACACAGATACGCAGTATTTT CASSETNTDTQYF
- - TRBJ1-6 TRBV7-9 TGTGCCAGCAGCACGCTGGACAGAGATAATTCACCCCTCCACTTT CASSTLDRDNSPLHF
TRBD1 - TRBJ2-4 TRBV5-1 TGCGCCAGCAGCTTGGGAGGGGACAGTGCCTTACCGCACTTC CASSLGGDSALPHF
TRBD1 - TRBJ1-4 TRBV5-1 TGCGCCAGCAGCTTGGCACTGACAGGGGTGGATGAAAAACTGTTTTTT CASSLALTGVDEKLFF
- - TRBJ2-6 TRBV5-1 TGCGCCAGCAGCTTGGGGCCCGCCACCTCTGGGGCCAACGTCCTGACTTTC CASSLGPATSGANVLTF